In its sample, the clone carrying this T cell receptor (beta chain) was seen many times. Its antigen is still unknown. Germline loops: CDR1 ENHRY, CDR2 SYGVKD. With V trimmed by 7 bases and J by 5 bases, 14 bases remained unmatched. The length of the CDR3 is 18 residues. The data stem from a study of T cell repertoires in cytomegalovirus infection. At the level of the study: Both a matching HLA type and CMV infection were indicated by public TCR beta signatures.

A single record per CDR3 protein comes from TCRdb applying MiXCR to the reads. The sample shows about 300,000 distinct CDR3 sequences, about 9.1% of them seen only once. Overall study findings and caveats: The cumulative frequency of public TCR beta families identified carriers of CMV plus the relevant HLA. Within the response measured ex vivo, HLA-C-restricted CMV-specific TCR beta clonotypes were dominant.

The chain links TRBV10-3 to TRBJ2-2; TRBD2 matches at 12 bases. This sequence was found in a human donor in good health (CMV status not recorded). Some clones in this sample may be carry-over from other donors' samples. Sequences were obtained from PBMCs. This CDR3 reads CAIILGLAGRGGTGELFF. DNA of the CDR3: TGTGCCATCATTTTGGGACTAGCGGGCCGGGGAGGGACCGGGGAGCTGTTTTTT.